Listed here are 28 T cell receptor beta chains from one sample, sequenced in a study of T-cell reconstitution after alpha-beta-depleted transplantation in children. Preparation of the TCRbeta library was carried out with unique molecular identifiers. TCRdb independently ran MiXCR on the PCR reads; one entry per CDR3 protein. Of hundreds of thousands of distinct CDR3 sequences listed, more than 10% are singletons. The material was PBMCs from the stem cell graft donor, obtained from the stem cell graft. Receptors were obtained from a human donor who donated a stem cell graft to a child with acute lymphoblastic leukemia.

This clonotype was found once. The chain uses TRBV30 and TRBJ2-1; 8 bases map to TRBD1. This CDR3 has 14 residues. From germline, CDR1 is GTSNPN and CDR2 SVGIG (reference sequence). J gave up 2 bases and V 5 bases, and 5 bases lay outside the gene matches. The CDR3 DNA sequence: TGTGCCTGGGATTTACAGGGGGCCTACAATGAGCAGTTCTTC. Residues: CAWDLQGAYNEQFF.

At least ten counts were recorded for this clonotype. The V call is TRBV14, the J call TRBJ2-1, with D possibly TRBD1 on 6 matching bases. From germline, CDR1 is SGHDN and CDR2 FVKESK. This CDR3 contains 15 residues. V was cut by 4 bases and J by 4 bases, with 14 bases left in between. This CDR3 is CASSRGGTRYNEQFF. For the CDR3, the DNA is TGTGCCAGCAGCCGAGGGGGTACGCGTTACAATGAGCAGTTCTTC.

This chain links TRBV24-1 with TRBJ2-4; 10 bases are shared with TRBD2. J lost 7 bases, V lost 3 bases, and 8 bases had no gene match. This CDR3 has 16 amino acids. The germline CDR1 and CDR2 sequences are KGHDR and SFDVKD. The CDR3 reads CATSDTASGSMNIQYF. In DNA, the CDR3 is TGTGCCACCAGTGATACGGCTAGCGGGAGTATGAACATTCAGTACTTC.

This clonotype was seen at least ten times. V usage is TRBV20-1 and J usage is TRBJ2-7, with D hard to call. This CDR3 is 11 amino acids long. Looked up from germline, CDR1 is DFQATT and CDR2 is SNEGSKA (reference sequence). V lost 5 bases, J lost 6 bases, and 11 bases lay in between. CDR3 coding DNA: TGCAGTGCTTACTTAATCCCCGAGCAGTACTTC. The encoded protein is CSAYLIPEQYF.

Many counts were recorded for this clonotype. The chain employs TRBV7-8 and TRBJ1-1; no definite D call. Germline loops: CDR1 SGHVS, CDR2 FQNEAQ. The CDR3 loop spans 14 amino acids. V lost 5 bases, J lost 1 base, and 11 bases lay in between. DNA for the CDR3: TGTGCCAGCAGCCCGGAGTTGGGGAACACTGAAGCTTTCTTT. Residues: CASSPELGNTEAFF.

V usage is TRBV7-2 and J usage is TRBJ2-5; 10 nucleotides agree with TRBD2. Germline CDR1 SGHTA, CDR2 FQGNSA. This CDR3 spans 15 amino acids. The V segment lost 5 bases and the J segment 4 bases; nucleotides outside the gene matches: 7. CDR3 sequence (DNA): TGTGCCAGCAGCCAGGGACTAGCGCTTGTAGAGACCCAGTACTTC. It yields the protein CASSQGLALVETQYF.

This clonotype was observed at least ten times. The chain recombines TRBV2 with TRBJ2-7; maybe TRBD2 (6 bases). Between the trimmed V and J ends, which lost 6 bases and 6 bases, there was a span of 15 bases. Looked up from germline, CDR1 is SNHLY and CDR2 is FYNNEI. CDR3 length: 13 amino acids. CDR3 coding DNA: TGTGCCAGCAGCTTCGGGCAGGGAGGCGAGCAGTACTTC. It specifies CASSFGQGGEQYF.

This clonotype was detected ten times or more. The gene calls are TRBV5-1 and TRBJ2-1, with D maybe TRBD2 (6 bases). The CDR3 has 15 amino acids. V was shortened by 0 bases and J by 4 bases, with 11 bases between the two germline ends. Per germline, CDR1 SGHRS and CDR2 YFSETQ. The CDR3: CASSLVLAVYNEQFF. The CDR3 bases are TGCGCCAGCAGCTTGGTACTAGCAGTATACAATGAGCAGTTCTTC. The variable domain in full, completed from reference TRBV5-1 and TRBJ2-1, reads KAGVTQTPRYLIKTRGQQVTLSCSPISGHRSVSWYQQTPGQGLQFLFEYFSETQRNKGNFPGRFSGRQFSNSRSEMNVSTLELGDSALYLCASSLVLAVYNEQFFGPGTRLTVL.

This clonotype came up many times. The chain is built from TRBV5-1 and TRBJ1-1; D is unresolved. Germline CDR1 reads SGHRS; CDR2 reads YFSETQ. The CDR3 is 14 amino acids. V was trimmed by 1 base and J by 4 bases, leaving 11 bases between them. The CDR3 DNA reads as TGCGCCAGCAGCTTGTCCGGAGGTACCACTGAAGCTTTCTTT. This codes for CASSLSGGTTEAFF.

This clonotype has a count of ten or more. CDR3 sequence (DNA): TGTGCCAGCAGCCAACAGGAGAACACTGAAGCTTTCTTT. It encodes CASSQQENTEAFF. The V call is TRBV6-2 or TRBV6-3, the J call TRBJ1-1, with a tentative D call TRBD1 (5 bases). CDR3 size: 13 residues. Trimming removed 6 bases from V and 1 base from J, with 9 bases in between. The germline V gene has CDR1 MNHEY and CDR2 SVGEGT.

This clonotype was picked up many times. The chain uses TRBV29-1 and TRBJ1-1; D perhaps matches TRBD1 (5 bases). The CDR3 has 13 residues. The V gene lost 4 bases and the J gene lost 1 base, with 10 bases spanning the gap. Germline loops: CDR1 SQVTM, CDR2 ANQGSEA. In DNA form, the CDR3 reads TGCAGCGTTGTTCAGGGAACGAACACTGAAGCTTTCTTT. Amino acids: CSVVQGTNTEAFF.

This clonotype was counted many times. CDR3 loop: CASSFPQGPQETQYF. The CDR3 DNA is TGTGCCAGCAGCTTCCCACAGGGGCCCCAAGAGACCCAGTACTTC. The V and J genes are TRBV7-8 and TRBJ2-5, with 7 positions matching TRBD1. CDR3 size: 15 residues. The germline V gene has CDR1 SGHVS and CDR2 FQNEAQ. The junction had 5 bases not matched to a gene; V was cut back by 3 bases and J by 1 base.

The V call is TRBV29-1, the J call TRBJ2-1; TRBD2 aligns across 13 bases. Trimming removed 5 bases from V and 2 bases from J; junction bases left unmatched: 3. Germline V lookup: CDR1 SQVTM, CDR2 ANQGSEA. This CDR3 spans 15 amino acids. CDR3 nucleotide sequence: TGCAGCGTTACGGGACTAGCGGGAACCTACAATGAGCAGTTCTTC. Translated, it gives CSVTGLAGTYNEQFF.

The chain joins TRBV9 to TRBJ2-2; unclear D gene. Trimming cost V 2 bases and J 2 bases, with 10 bases left between them. Germline lookup yields CDR1 SGDLS and CDR2 YYNGEE. The CDR3 length is 15 residues. The CDR3 sequence is CASSVSQPNTGELFF. The DNA of the CDR3 is TGTGCCAGCAGCGTCTCCCAGCCCAACACCGGGGAGCTGTTTTTT.

This clonotype has ten or more counts. The chain recombines TRBV20-1 with TRBJ2-5; 14 positions match TRBD2. Trimming removed 5 bases from V and 0 bases from J; junction bases left unmatched: 5. Germline V lookup: CDR1 DFQATT, CDR2 SNEGSKA (reference sequence). The CDR3 totals 16 residues. The CDR3 DNA follows: TGCAGTGCTCTTTCGGGACTAGCGGGAGACCAAGAGACCCAGTACTTC. This gives the protein CSALSGLAGDQETQYF.

This clonotype was counted ten times or more. The chain has TRBV4-3 and TRBJ2-1, with no clear D. V was shortened by 3 bases and J by 7 bases, with 16 bases between the two germline ends. The CDR3 contains 15 residues. Germline V gene lookup returns CDR1 LGHNA and CDR2 YSLEER. The CDR3 here is CASSHGRAPRNEQFF. The CDR3 coding sequence is TGCGCCAGCAGCCACGGCCGGGCCCCAAGGAATGAGCAGTTCTTC.

This clonotype appeared many times. The V call is TRBV10-3, the J call TRBJ1-5, with D possibly TRBD1 on 6 matching bases. The CDR3 loop spans 15 amino acids. The V gene's germline CDR1 is ENHRY and CDR2 SYGVKD. V was cut by 3 bases and J by 7 bases, with 16 bases left in between. DNA of the CDR3: TGTGCCATCAGTGAAACGGGGGGCAGAGGACAGCCCCAGCATTTT. Translating it yields CAISETGGRGQPQHF.

This clonotype was recorded at least ten times. The chain links TRBV12-3 or TRBV12-4 to TRBJ1-5, with a tentative D call TRBD1 (5 bases). V shed 2 bases and J shed 2 bases, with 13 bases lying between them. The CDR3 contains 16 residues. The CDR3 bases are TGTGCCAGCAGTTTACCTTTCCAGGGCGGCAATCAGCCCCAGCATTTT. Protein sequence: CASSLPFQGGNQPQHF.

This clonotype appeared many times. The J gene is TRBJ1-1, the V gene TRBV7-3, with a possible D match to TRBD1 (5 bases). The CDR3 covers 13 residues. V shed 7 bases and J shed 1 base, with 10 bases lying between them. Germline CDR1 is SGHTA and CDR2 is FQGTGA. CDR3 coding DNA: TGTGCCAGCACCCTCGGGGCGAACACTGAAGCTTTCTTT. It specifies CASTLGANTEAFF. Supplemented by reference TRBV7-3 and TRBJ1-1, the full variable domain reads GAGVSQTPSNKVTEKGKYVELRCDPISGHTALYWYRQSLGQGPEFLIYFQGTGAADDSGLPNDRFFAVRPEGSVSTLKIQRTERGDSAVYLCASTLGANTEAFFGQGTRLTVV.

At least ten counts were recorded for this clonotype. This chain joins TRBV20-1 and TRBJ2-4; D gene ambiguous. Trimming cost V 1 base and J 4 bases, with 11 bases left between them. The CDR3 runs to 14 residues. Germline V gene data show CDR1 as DFQATT and CDR2 as SNEGSKA (reference sequence). CDR3 sequence (DNA): TGCAGTGCTAGAGGGGGTTTCTCTAAAAACATTCAGTACTTC. This codes for CSARGGFSKNIQYF.

This clonotype was counted at least ten times. The chain carries TRBV20-1 and TRBJ1-5, with a weak D call TRBD1 (5 bases). V lost 7 bases and J 3 bases, leaving 13 bases between the germline ends. CDR1 is DFQATT, CDR2 SNEGSKA, per germline (reference sequence). The CDR3 is 13 residues long. CDR3 nucleotide sequence: TGCAGTGGGGCGGAGGGGTCCAATCAGCCCCAGCATTTT. Translated, it gives CSGAEGSNQPQHF.

This clonotype was seen repeatedly, ten times or more. This CDR3 is CASSQAPQGMETQYF. DNA of the CDR3: TGCGCCAGCAGCCAAGCACCGCAAGGCATGGAGACCCAGTACTTC. This rearrangement joins TRBV4-3 to TRBJ2-5, with D unresolved. This CDR3 spans 15 amino acids. V lost 1 base and J lost 5, with 14 bases in between. CDR1 and CDR2 from the germline V gene are LGHNA and YSLEER.

Ten or more counts support this clonotype. V gene TRBV3-1 combines with J gene TRBJ1-6; perhaps TRBD1 as D (6 bases). V shed 1 base and J shed 5 bases, with 9 bases lying between them. The CDR3 sequence is 15 residues long. CDR1 is LGHDT and CDR2 is YNNKEL in the germline V gene (reference sequence). The CDR3 loop reads CASSQAGHNNSPLHF. For the CDR3, the DNA is TGTGCCAGCAGCCAAGCGGGACATAATAATTCACCCCTCCACTTT. Full variable domain (missing parts from reference TRBV3-1 and TRBJ1-6): DTAVSQTPKYLVTQMGNDKSIKCEQNLGHDTMYWYKQDSKKFLKIMFSYNNKELIINETVPNRFSPKSPDKAHLNLHINSLELGDSAVYFCASSQAGHNNSPLHFGNGTRLTVT.

As to this clonotype: Just one base apart from a much larger clone, this may be a read error. The rearrangement links TRBV7-2 to TRBJ2-7, with a possible D match to TRBD1 (6 bases). The V gene lost 4 bases and the J gene lost 7 bases, with 17 bases spanning the gap. The CDR3 is 14 amino acids. Germline loops: CDR1 SGHTA, CDR2 FQGNSA. The CDR3 loop is CASSYRQELGEQYF. The CDR3, as DNA: TGTGCCAGCAGCTATAGACAGGAGCTAGGGGAGCAGTACTTC.

This clonotype was recorded at least ten times. The V call is TRBV7-2, the J call TRBJ2-5, with D uncertain. V lost 5 bases, J lost 7 bases, and 5 bases lay in between. CDR3 size: 10 residues. The germline V gene has CDR1 SGHTA and CDR2 FQGNSA. This CDR3 is CASSPRTQYF. The DNA of the CDR3 is TGTGCCAGCAGCCCACGGACCCAGTACTTC.

Ten or more counts support this clonotype. The rearrangement uses TRBV20-1 and TRBJ1-6; maybe TRBD1 (5 bases). In germline, CDR1 is DFQATT, CDR2 SNEGSKA (reference sequence). The CDR3 is made up of 13 amino acids. Deletions cut 3 bases from V and 9 bases from J, with 12 bases between. CDR3 protein: CSASSRASSPLHF. CDR3 nucleotide sequence: TGCAGTGCTAGTTCCAGGGCGAGTTCACCCCTCCACTTT.

This clonotype showed up many times. The chain uses TRBV19 and TRBJ2-3, with TRBD2 as a possible D gene (5 bases). Germline assignment: CDR1 LNHDA and CDR2 SQIVND (reference sequence). The V end was cut by 3 bases, the J end by 4 bases, with 11 bases between. This CDR3 is built from 14 residues. The CDR3 bases are TGTGCCAGTAGTATCACACGGGGAGCAGATACGCAGTATTTT. Translated: CASSITRGADTQYF. The full variable domain, with the rest looked up from reference TRBV19 and TRBJ2-3, is DGGITQSPKYLFRKEGQNVTLSCEQNLNHDAMYWYRQDPGQGLRLIYYSQIVNDFQKGDIAEGYSVSREKKESFPLTVTSAQKNPTAFYLCASSITRGADTQYFGPGTRLTVL.

This clonotype has a count of ten or more. The rearrangement uses TRBV20-1 and TRBJ1-1; no definite D call. The germline CDR1 and CDR2 sequences are DFQATT and SNEGSKA (reference sequence). Trimming took 2 bases from V and 8 from J, leaving 9 bases between them. This CDR3 is 11 amino acids long. CDR3 nucleotides: TGCAGTGCTAGACCGGGATCAGAAGCTTTCTTT. Translation gives CSARPGSEAFF.